These 12 T cell receptor beta chains came from one sample sequenced in a study of cytomegalovirus exposure and HLA in healthy donors. With 60 Vbeta and 13 Jbeta primers, the PCR was carried out. Profiled with immunoSEQ multiplex PCR; TCRdb holds only in-frame clones, not every one. This repertoire shows roughly 110,000 clones, roughly 76% found once; its top ten account for approximately 2.4%. The specimen was PBMCs. These receptors were obtained from a man aged 18 to 30 in good health and CMV-seronegative.

The chain links TRBV7-9 to TRBJ1-4, with D tentatively TRBD1 (6 bases). CDR3 size: 13 residues. V dropped 5 bases and J dropped 12 bases, with 16 bases sitting between them. Germline V lookup: CDR1 SEHNR, CDR2 FQNEAQ (reference sequence). CDR3 sequence (DNA): TGTGCCAGCAGCGGGTCGACAGGAAAAGAACTGTTTTTT. Encoded protein: CASSGSTGKELFF. Looking up the rest from reference TRBV7-9 and TRBJ1-4 gives the full variable domain: DTGVSQNPRHKITKRGQNVTFRCDPISEHNRLYWYRQTLGQGPEFLTYFQNEAQLEKSRLLSDRFSAERPKGSFSTLEIQRTEQGDSAMYLCASSGSTGKELFFGSGTQLSVL.

The J gene is TRBJ1-2, the V gene TRBV5-6; D is uncertain. V shed 5 bases and J shed 8 bases, with 13 bases lying between them. The CDR3 is made up of 12 amino acids. Germline CDR1 is SGHDT and CDR2 is YYEEEE. The CDR3 bases are TGTGCCAGCAGTCCCGACACGGGGGGCTACACCTTC. Its translation: CASSPDTGGYTF.

The V call is TRBV9, the J call TRBJ2-1; TRBD2 might be the D (6 bases). This CDR3 spans 15 amino acids. V lost 3 bases, J lost 9 bases, and 19 bases lay in between. The germline CDR1 and CDR2 sequences are SGDLS and YYNGEE. In DNA, the CDR3 is TGTGCCAGCAGCGGTCCCGGGACTTCCGGTTTTGAGCAGTTCTTC. This translates into CASSGPGTSGFEQFF.

By share, this clone ranks as medium-sized. The chain employs TRBV7-6 and TRBJ1-5; D not resolved. V lost 0 bases and J lost 11, with 11 bases in between. The CDR3 is 13 amino acids. The V gene's germline CDR1 is SGHVS and CDR2 FNYEAQ. CDR3 sequence: CASSLARDTAQHF. The DNA of the CDR3 is TGTGCCAGCAGCTTAGCGAGGGATACGGCCCAGCATTTT.

The CDR3 DNA follows: TGTGCTAGTGGCTTGTCCGGGTGTGGCTACACCTTC. This encodes CASGLSGCGYTF. The rearrangement uses TRBV12-5 and TRBJ1-2; no clear D. The germline V gene encodes CDR1 LGHNT and CDR2 FRNRAP. The CDR3 extends over 12 amino acids. Trimming pared 6 bases from V and 7 bases from J, leaving 12 bases between.

This chain uses TRBV5-1 with TRBJ2-5; a possible D gene is TRBD2 (6 bases). This CDR3 comprises 14 residues. Germline V gene lookup returns CDR1 SGHRS and CDR2 YFSETQ. Trimming shortened V by 4 bases and J by 5 bases, and 15 bases separated the two germline ends. The CDR3 region has the DNA TGCGCCAGCAGCCTACGACCGAGCGGGGAGACCCAGTACTTC. Translating it yields CASSLRPSGETQYF.

The chain combines TRBV9 with TRBJ2-7, with 8 nucleotides matching TRBD1. There are 17 residues in the CDR3. CDR1 and CDR2 (germline): SGDLS, YYNGEE. V lost 0 bases and J lost 9; bases outside the gene matches: 17. DNA of the CDR3: TGTGCCAGCAGCGTAGGCCCAGGGGGCAGTCTGGCGACTGGGCAGTACTTC. Its translation is CASSVGPGGSLATGQYF. The whole variable domain, remainder taken from reference TRBV9 and TRBJ2-7, is DSGVTQTPKHLITATGQRVTLRCSPRSGDLSVYWYQQSLDQGLQFLIQYYNGEERAKGNILERFSAQQFPDLHSELNLSSLELGDSALYFCASSVGPGGSLATGQYFGPGTRLTVT.

The chain uses TRBV2 and TRBJ2-5; 7 bases match TRBD2. CDR3 length: 12 amino acids. Germline CDR1 reads SNHLY; CDR2 reads FYNNEI. The ends lost 6 bases at V and 11 bases at J; junction bases unmatched: 9. CDR3 DNA sequence: TGTGCCAGCAGGGAGGGAGGGAGAGAGCAGTACTTC. It translates to CASREGGREQYF.

The V call is TRBV10-3, the J call TRBJ2-7; D may be TRBD1 (6 bases). V lost 9 bases and J 0 bases, leaving 12 bases between the germline ends. CDR3 length: 13 residues. Germline values: CDR1 ENHRY, CDR2 SYGVKD. CDR3 bases: TGTGCCATACAGGGCCGACTCTCCTACGAGCAGTACTTC. Residues: CAIQGRLSYEQYF.

The chain joins TRBV7-9 to TRBJ2-1, with D unresolved. Germline CDR1 and CDR2: SEHNR and FQNEAQ (reference sequence). There are 13 residues in the CDR3. Trimming stripped 2 bases from V and 4 bases from J, with 6 bases between. The CDR3, as DNA: TGTGCCAGCAGCTTATCCTCTTACAATGAGCAGTTCTTC. Protein product: CASSLSSYNEQFF.

There are a few counts of this clone. The chain employs TRBV6-5 and TRBJ2-3; 11 nucleotides align to TRBD2. Germline V CDR1 and CDR2: MNHEY, SVGAGI. This CDR3 contains 15 residues. V gave up 6 bases and J gave up 1 base; unmatched junction bases: 3. The CDR3 sequence is CASRMGLAGTDTQYF. DNA of the CDR3: TGTGCCAGCAGAATGGGACTAGCGGGCACAGATACGCAGTATTTT.

A single count supports this clone. The chain has TRBV6-1 and TRBJ1-6; no reliable D call. Trimming left V 4 bases short and J 12 bases short, with 19 bases between. This CDR3 is 15 amino acids long. Germline V CDR1 and CDR2: MNHNS, SASEGT. The CDR3 loop is CASSGGTAGYGPLHF. In nucleotides, the CDR3 is TGTGCCAGCAGTGGTGGCACAGCGGGTTATGGACCCCTCCACTTT.